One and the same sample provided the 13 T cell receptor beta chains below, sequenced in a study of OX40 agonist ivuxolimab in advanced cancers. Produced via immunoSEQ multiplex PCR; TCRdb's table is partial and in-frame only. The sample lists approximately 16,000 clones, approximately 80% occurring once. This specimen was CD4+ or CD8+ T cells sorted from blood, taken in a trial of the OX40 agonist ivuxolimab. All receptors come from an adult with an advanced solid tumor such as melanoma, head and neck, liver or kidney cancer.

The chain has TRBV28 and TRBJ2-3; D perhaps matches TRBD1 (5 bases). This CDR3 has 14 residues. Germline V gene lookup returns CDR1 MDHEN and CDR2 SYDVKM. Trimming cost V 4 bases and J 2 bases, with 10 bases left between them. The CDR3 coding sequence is TGTGCCAGCAGTTCAAGACAGTACACAGATACGCAGTATTTT. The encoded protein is CASSSRQYTDTQYF. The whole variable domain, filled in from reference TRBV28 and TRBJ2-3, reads DVKVTQSSRYLVKRTGEKVFLECVQDMDHENMFWYRQDPGLGLRLIYFSYDVKMKEKGDIPEGYSVSREKKERFSLILESASTNQTSMYLCASSSRQYTDTQYFGPGTRLTVL.

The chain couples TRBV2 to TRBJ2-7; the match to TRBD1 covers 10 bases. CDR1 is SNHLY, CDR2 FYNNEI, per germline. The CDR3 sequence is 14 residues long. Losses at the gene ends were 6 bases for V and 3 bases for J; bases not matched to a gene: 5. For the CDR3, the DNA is TGTGCCAGCAGGGACCGGGACAGGGGCTACGAGCAGTACTTC. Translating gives CASRDRDRGYEQYF.

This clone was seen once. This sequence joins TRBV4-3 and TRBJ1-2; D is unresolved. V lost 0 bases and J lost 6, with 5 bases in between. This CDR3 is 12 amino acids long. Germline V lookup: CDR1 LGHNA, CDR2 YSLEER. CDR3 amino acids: CASSQESNGYTF. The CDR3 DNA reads TGCGCCAGCAGCCAAGAAAGTAATGGCTACACCTTC.

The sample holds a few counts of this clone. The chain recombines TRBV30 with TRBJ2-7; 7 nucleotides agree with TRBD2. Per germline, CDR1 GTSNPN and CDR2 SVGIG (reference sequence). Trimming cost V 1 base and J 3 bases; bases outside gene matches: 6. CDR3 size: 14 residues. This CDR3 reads CAWSGWSGVYEQYF. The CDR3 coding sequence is TGTGCCTGGAGTGGATGGAGCGGGGTCTACGAGCAGTACTTC.

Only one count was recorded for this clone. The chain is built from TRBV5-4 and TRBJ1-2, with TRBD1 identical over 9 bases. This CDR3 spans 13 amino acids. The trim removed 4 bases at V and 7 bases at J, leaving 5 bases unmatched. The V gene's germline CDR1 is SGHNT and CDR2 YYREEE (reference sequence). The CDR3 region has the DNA TGTGCCAGCAGCCTCACAGGGGGCTCTGGCTACACCTTC. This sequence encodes CASSLTGGSGYTF.

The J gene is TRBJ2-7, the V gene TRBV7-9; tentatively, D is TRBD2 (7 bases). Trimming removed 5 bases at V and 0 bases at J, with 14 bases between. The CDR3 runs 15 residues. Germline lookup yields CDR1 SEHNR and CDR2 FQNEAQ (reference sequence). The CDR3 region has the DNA TGTGCCAGCAGCCCGCGGGGGCCCCTCTCCTACGAGCAGTACTTC. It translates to CASSPRGPLSYEQYF.

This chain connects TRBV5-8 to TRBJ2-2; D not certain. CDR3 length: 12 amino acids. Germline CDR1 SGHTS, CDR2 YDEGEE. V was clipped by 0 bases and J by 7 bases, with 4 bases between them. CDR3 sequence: CASSLEGGELFF. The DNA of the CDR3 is TGTGCCAGCAGCTTGGAGGGCGGGGAGCTGTTTTTT.

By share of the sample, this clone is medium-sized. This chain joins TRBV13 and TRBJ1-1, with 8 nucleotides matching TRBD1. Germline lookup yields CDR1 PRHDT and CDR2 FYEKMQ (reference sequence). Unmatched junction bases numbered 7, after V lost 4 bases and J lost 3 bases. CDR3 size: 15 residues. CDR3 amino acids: CASSSEDRVDTEAFF. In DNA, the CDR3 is TGTGCCAGCAGCTCCGAGGACAGGGTTGACACTGAAGCTTTCTTT.

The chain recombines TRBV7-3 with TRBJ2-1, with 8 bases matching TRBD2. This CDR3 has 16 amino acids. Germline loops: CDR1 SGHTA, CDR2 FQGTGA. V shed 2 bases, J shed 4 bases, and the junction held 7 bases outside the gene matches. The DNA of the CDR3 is TGTGCCAGCAGCTTACTTGCGGGGGGCAAGTACAATGAGCAGTTCTTC. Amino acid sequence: CASSLLAGGKYNEQFF.

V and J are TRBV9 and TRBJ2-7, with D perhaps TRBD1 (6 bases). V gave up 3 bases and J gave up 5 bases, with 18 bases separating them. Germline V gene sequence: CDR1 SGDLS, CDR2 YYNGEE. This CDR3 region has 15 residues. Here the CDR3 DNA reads TGTGCCAGCAGCGATGGGACATTGGAAGGGGACGAGCAGTACTTC. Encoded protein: CASSDGTLEGDEQYF.

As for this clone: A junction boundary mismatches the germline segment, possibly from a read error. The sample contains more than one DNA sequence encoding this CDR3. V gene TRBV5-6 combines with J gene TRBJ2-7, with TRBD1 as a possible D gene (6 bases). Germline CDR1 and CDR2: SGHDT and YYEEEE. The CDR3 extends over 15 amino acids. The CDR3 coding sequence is TGCGCCAGCAGCTTGGGTAGGGGGAAGGGGGAAGAGCAGTACTTC. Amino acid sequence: CASSLGRGKGEEQYF.

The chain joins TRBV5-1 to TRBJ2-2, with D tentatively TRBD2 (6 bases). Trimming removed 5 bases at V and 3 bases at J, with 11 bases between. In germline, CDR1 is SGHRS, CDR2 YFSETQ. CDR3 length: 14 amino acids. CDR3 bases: TGCGCCAGCAGACCCGGGGGAGACACCGGGGAGCTGTTTTTT. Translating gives CASRPGGDTGELFF.

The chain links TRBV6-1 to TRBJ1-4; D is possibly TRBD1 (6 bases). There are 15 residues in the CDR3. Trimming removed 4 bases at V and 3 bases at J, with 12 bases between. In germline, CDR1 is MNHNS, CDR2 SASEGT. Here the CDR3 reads CASSVLRGANEKLFF. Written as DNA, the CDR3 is TGTGCCAGCAGTGTTTTAAGGGGGGCTAATGAAAAACTGTTTTTT.